These 28 T cell receptor beta chains share one sample of origin, sequenced in a study of blood T cell repertoires in COVID-19. TCRdb's copy holds only in-frame clones and misses some; the assay was immunoSEQ multiplex PCR. The table has 150,000 to 200,000 clones, approximately 80% seen once. The sequencing sample was made of PBMCs or T cells enriched from blood (not recorded which). The receptors here all came from a woman aged 60-75 years who had recovered from COVID-19.

The chain couples TRBV7-9 to TRBJ2-7; 10 nucleotides agree with TRBD2. Germline values: CDR1 SEHNR, CDR2 FQNEAQ (reference sequence). The CDR3 runs to 17 residues. Trimming cost V 2 bases and J 3 bases; bases outside gene matches: 10. The CDR3 sequence: CASSLSLLAGDHYEQYF. The CDR3 nucleotides read TGTGCCAGCAGCTTATCTCTTCTAGCGGGAGATCACTACGAGCAGTACTTC.

The count of this clone is one. V and J are TRBV5-1 and TRBJ2-3, with 8 nucleotides matching TRBD2. J gave up 5 bases and V 5 bases, and 4 bases lay outside the gene matches. The CDR3 loop spans 13 amino acids. Per the germline V gene, CDR1 is SGHRS and CDR2 is YFSETQ. This chain's CDR3 is CASSRAGGDTQYF. CDR3 bases: TGCGCCAGCAGTAGGGCGGGGGGAGATACGCAGTATTTT.

The J gene is TRBJ1-1, the V gene TRBV18, with a tentative D call TRBD1 (6 bases). Germline assignment: CDR1 KGHSH and CDR2 LQKENI. V was shortened by 3 bases and J by 5 bases, with 13 bases between the two germline ends. The CDR3 has 14 residues. The chain's CDR3 is CASSPYRDRTEAFF. In DNA form, the CDR3 reads TGTGCCAGCTCACCCTACAGGGATCGTACTGAAGCTTTCTTT. Drawing the rest from reference TRBV18 and TRBJ1-1, the complete variable domain is NAGVMQNPRHLVRRRGQEARLRCSPMKGHSHVYWYRQLPEEGLKFMVYLQKENIIDESGMPKERFSAEFPKEGPSILRIQQVVRGDSAAYFCASSPYRDRTEAFFGQGTRLTVV.

The chain is built from TRBV5-1 and TRBJ1-1, with TRBD1 identical over 9 bases. Germline CDR1 SGHRS, CDR2 YFSETQ. The CDR3 has 13 amino acids. V lost 4 bases to trimming and J lost 10 bases; unmatched junction nucleotides: 8. The CDR3 protein is CASSLRTGAGAFF. DNA of the CDR3: TGCGCCAGCAGCCTTAGGACAGGGGCGGGAGCTTTCTTT.

As regards this clone: A junction end diverges from the germline sequence, so it may reflect a read error. The chain recombines TRBV28 with TRBJ2-1, with 14 bases that match TRBD2. Per the germline V gene, CDR1 is MDHEN and CDR2 is SYDVKM. The CDR3 runs 16 residues. Here the CDR3 DNA reads TGTGCCGGCAGCTCGACTAGCGGGAGGGCCTTCAATGAGCAGTTCTTC. This sequence encodes CAGSSTSGRAFNEQFF. The whole variable domain, filled in from reference TRBV28 and TRBJ2-1, reads DVKVTQSSRYLVKRTGEKVFLECVQDMDHENMFWYRQDPGLGLRLIYFSYDVKMKEKGDIPEGYSVSREKKERFSLILESASTNQTSMYLCAGSSTSGRAFNEQFFGPGTRLTVL.

The chain combines TRBV7-2 with TRBJ1-2; possibly TRBD1 for D (5 bases). V dropped 5 bases and J dropped 7 bases, with 23 bases sitting between them. In germline, CDR1 is SGHTA, CDR2 FQGNSA. CDR3 length: 16 amino acids. The CDR3 reads CASSPRAKNEEGGYTF. The CDR3 DNA follows: TGTGCCAGCAGCCCCAGGGCAAAAAATGAGGAGGGTGGCTACACCTTC.

The genes are TRBV9 and TRBJ1-3; 9 bases map to TRBD1. From germline, CDR1 is SGDLS and CDR2 YYNGEE. This CDR3 region has 16 residues. After removal of 4 bases from V and 5 bases from J, the junction contained 10 bases not matched to a gene. CDR3 sequence reads: CASSPLLQGARNTIYF. In DNA form, the CDR3 reads TGTGCCAGCAGCCCCCTGCTACAGGGGGCGCGAAACACCATATATTTT.

CDR3 sequence (DNA): TGTGCCACTCCTAAAGCTAGCGGGAGGCCCAGGGCAGATACGCAGTATTTT. Its protein product is CATPKASGRPRADTQYF. The genes are TRBV21-1 and TRBJ2-3; TRBD2 is the table's D call and was not checked against the DNA. TRBV21-1 is termed a pseudogene. The CDR3 length is 17 residues.

This chain connects TRBV2 to TRBJ1-2; D remains ambiguous. The CDR3 is made up of 12 amino acids. V lost 7 bases, J lost 7 bases, and 13 bases lay in between. The germline V gene has CDR1 SNHLY and CDR2 FYNNEI. The CDR3 sequence: CASNYPGSGYTF. The CDR3 DNA is TGTGCCAGCAACTACCCCGGCTCTGGCTACACCTTC. Supplemented by reference TRBV2 and TRBJ1-2, the full variable domain reads EPEVTQTPSHQVTQMGQEVILRCVPISNHLYFYWYRQILGQKVEFLVSFYNNEISEKSEIFDDQFSVERPDGSNFTLKIRSTKLEDSAMYFCASNYPGSGYTFGSGTRLTVV.

The chain employs TRBV28 and TRBJ1-1, with 7 bases identical to TRBD1. Trimming took 6 bases from V and 4 from J; bases not matched to a gene: 8. CDR1 is MDHEN, CDR2 SYDVKM, per germline. The CDR3 sequence is 14 residues long. Written as DNA, the CDR3 is TGTGCCAGCAGCCAGGGGGGCGGTAGCACTGAAGCTTTCTTT. Translating it yields CASSQGGGSTEAFF. The entire variable domain, with the rest obtained from reference TRBV28 and TRBJ1-1, is as follows: DVKVTQSSRYLVKRTGEKVFLECVQDMDHENMFWYRQDPGLGLRLIYFSYDVKMKEKGDIPEGYSVSREKKERFSLILESASTNQTSMYLCASSQGGGSTEAFFGQGTRLTVV.

The rearrangement uses TRBV7-3 and TRBJ2-2; D unresolved. The CDR3 totals 15 residues. V gave up 4 bases and J gave up 4 bases, with 13 bases separating them. CDR1 is SGHTA, CDR2 FQGTGA, per germline. Here the CDR3 reads CASSSPSSGTGELFF. CDR3 DNA: TGTGCCAGCAGCTCCCCGAGTTCGGGCACCGGGGAGCTGTTTTTT.

The chain couples TRBV14 to TRBJ1-4; 12 bases agree with TRBD1. The CDR3 totals 14 residues. In germline, CDR1 is SGHDN, CDR2 FVKESK. Unmatched junction bases numbered 4, after V lost 4 bases and J lost 10 bases. The CDR3 reads CASSRDRGLGKLFF. The DNA of the CDR3 is TGTGCCAGCAGCCGGGACAGGGGGCTTGGAAAACTGTTTTTT.

This clone was observed once. CDR3 DNA: TGTGCCAGCAGCTTTAACGGGAGGGCCGGAGAGACCCAGTACTTC. It specifies CASSFNGRAGETQYF. The chain links TRBV7-9 to TRBJ2-5; 8 bases agree with TRBD2. V gave up 3 bases and J gave up 4 bases; unmatched junction bases: 7. CDR1 is SEHNR, CDR2 FQNEAQ, per germline (reference sequence). The CDR3 extends over 15 amino acids. Variable domain in full (rest from reference TRBV7-9 and TRBJ2-5): DTGVSQNPRHKITKRGQNVTFRCDPISEHNRLYWYRQTLGQGPEFLTYFQNEAQLEKSRLLSDRFSAERPKGSFSTLEIQRTEQGDSAMYLCASSFNGRAGETQYFGPGTRLLVL.

This clone has a single count. The rearrangement joins TRBV19 to TRBJ2-7; the D gene is possibly TRBD2 (5 bases). This CDR3 has 13 residues. Trimming removed 1 base at V and 4 bases at J, with 8 bases between. Germline V CDR1 and CDR2: LNHDA, SQIVND (reference sequence). This CDR3 reads CASSIGEMYEQYF. The CDR3 bases are TGTGCCAGTAGTATAGGGGAGATGTACGAGCAGTACTTC. Full variable domain (remainder filled in from reference TRBV19 and TRBJ2-7): DGGITQSPKYLFRKEGQNVTLSCEQNLNHDAMYWYRQDPGQGLRLIYYSQIVNDFQKGDIAEGYSVSREKKESFPLTVTSAQKNPTAFYLCASSIGEMYEQYFGPGTRLTVT.

J is TRBJ2-7 and V is TRBV7-2, with TRBD2 matching 7 bases. Germline CDR1 SGHTA, CDR2 FQGNSA. The J segment lost 5 bases and the V segment lost 5 bases, leaving 12 bases of the junction unmatched. The CDR3 is made up of 15 amino acids. The CDR3 coding sequence is TGTGCCAGCAGCCCAGTCGGCGGGAGTAAGAACGAGCAGTACTTC. Translation: CASSPVGGSKNEQYF. The full variable domain, with the rest looked up from reference TRBV7-2 and TRBJ2-7, is GAGVSQSPSNKVTEKGKDVELRCDPISGHTALYWYRQSLGQGLEFLIYFQGNSAPDKSGLPSDRFSAERTGGSVSTLTIQRTQQEDSAVYLCASSPVGGSKNEQYFGPGTRLTVT.

The genes are TRBV28 and TRBJ2-5, with D possibly TRBD2 on 6 matching bases. V was trimmed by 6 bases and J by 6 bases, leaving 20 bases between them. The germline CDR1 and CDR2 sequences are MDHEN and SYDVKM. CDR3 size: 15 residues. The CDR3 loop is CASRVPGRGGQTQYF. The DNA for the CDR3 is TGTGCCAGCAGGGTCCCAGGACGGGGAGGACAGACCCAGTACTTC.

The V call is TRBV5-1, the J call TRBJ2-2; 11 nucleotides agree with TRBD1. J was trimmed by 3 bases and V by 4 bases; bases with no gene match: 5. CDR3 length equals 16 residues. Germline V gene sequence: CDR1 SGHRS, CDR2 YFSETQ. CDR3 sequence reads: CASSPGQGVYTGELFF. CDR3 nucleotides: TGCGCCAGCAGCCCGGGACAGGGGGTCTACACCGGGGAGCTGTTTTTT.

The chain recombines TRBV7-7 with TRBJ2-5; 9 nucleotides agree with TRBD1. The CDR3 covers 15 residues. The V and J ends lost 4 bases and 4 bases, in that order; junction bases with no gene match: 7. Germline CDR1 is SSHAT and CDR2 is FNYEAQ (reference sequence). The CDR3 loop reads CASSSTGGVRETQYF. In nucleotides, the CDR3 is TGTGCCAGCAGCTCGACAGGGGGTGTACGAGAGACCCAGTACTTC.

This sequence joins TRBV2 and TRBJ2-2; TRBD1 agrees at 7 bases. The CDR3 spans 16 residues. The V and J ends lost 6 bases and 0 bases, in that order; junction bases with no gene match: 7. Germline V CDR1 and CDR2: SNHLY, FYNNEI. CDR3 in DNA: TGTGCCAGCAGCAGGACAGGACTTGCGAACACCGGGGAGCTGTTTTTT. It codes for CASSRTGLANTGELFF.

This sequence joins TRBV7-8 and TRBJ2-1; 8 nucleotides line up with TRBD2. Germline values: CDR1 SGHVS, CDR2 FQNEAQ. This CDR3 comprises 19 residues. With 6 bases clipped from V and 4 bases from J, the junction kept 20 bases outside the gene matches. Here the CDR3 DNA reads TGTGCCAGCAGTCGAACTCAGGGCCCCTGGCGGGAGGCTTACAATGAGCAGTTCTTC. It translates to CASSRTQGPWREAYNEQFF.

V gene TRBV15 combines with J gene TRBJ1-5, with 10 positions matching TRBD1. Germline CDR1 LNHNV, CDR2 YYDKDF (reference sequence). This CDR3 is built from 14 residues. The junction had 6 bases not matched to a gene; V was cut back by 7 bases and J by 6 bases. The CDR3 nucleotides read TGTGCCACCACTTCCGGGACAGGGGTTCAGCCCCAGCATTTT. The encoded protein is CATTSGTGVQPQHF.

The chain carries TRBV27 and TRBJ1-2; 10 nucleotides align to TRBD1. Germline CDR1 and CDR2: MNHEY and SMNVEV (reference sequence). The CDR3 loop spans 14 amino acids. V gave up 9 bases and J gave up 0 bases; unmatched junction bases: 4. The CDR3 region is CARTGTGANYGYTF. DNA for the CDR3: TGTGCCAGAACCGGGACAGGGGCTAACTATGGCTACACCTTC.

The table lists this clone with a few counts. The chain has TRBV3-1 (or the pseudogene TRBV3-2) and TRBJ1-1, with TRBD1 matching over 7 bases. This CDR3 is built from 14 residues. Germline lookup yields CDR1 LGHDT and CDR2 YNNKEL (reference sequence). V was pared by 4 bases and J by 9 bases, with 11 bases of the junction left unmatched. CDR3 sequence reads: CASSPGQTAYKAFF. The CDR3 DNA follows: TGTGCCAGCAGCCCGGGACAGACGGCTTACAAAGCTTTCTTT.

The chain links TRBV28 to TRBJ1-1, with 7 bases identical to TRBD1. Germline V gene lookup returns CDR1 MDHEN and CDR2 SYDVKM. Germline trimming cut 3 bases from V and 2 bases from J; bases unmatched to any gene: 12. This CDR3 has 17 amino acids. The CDR3 loop reads CASSFSPGGGGNTEAFF. In DNA, the CDR3 is TGTGCCAGCAGTTTTAGTCCAGGGGGAGGTGGTAACACTGAAGCTTTCTTT.

The V call is TRBV5-4, the J call TRBJ2-5; maybe TRBD1 (6 bases). This CDR3 region has 15 residues. Germline CDR1 reads SGHNT; CDR2 reads YYREEE (reference sequence). Trimming stripped 0 bases from V and 5 bases from J, with 14 bases between. CDR3 amino acids: CASSLATVTGETQYF. Written as DNA, the CDR3 is TGTGCCAGCAGCTTGGCAACAGTCACAGGGGAGACCCAGTACTTC.

The J gene is TRBJ2-3, the V gene TRBV19, with 16 bases aligning to TRBD2. The V segment lost 10 bases and the J segment 6 bases; nucleotides outside the gene matches: 7. Per the germline V gene, CDR1 is LNHDA and CDR2 is SQIVND (reference sequence). The CDR3 covers 15 residues. The CDR3 loop is CATTPGLAGGDTQYF. DNA of the CDR3: TGTGCCACTACTCCGGGACTAGCGGGAGGGGATACGCAGTATTTT. The whole variable domain, remainder taken from reference TRBV19 and TRBJ2-3, is DGGITQSPKYLFRKEGQNVTLSCEQNLNHDAMYWYRQDPGQGLRLIYYSQIVNDFQKGDIAEGYSVSREKKESFPLTVTSAQKNPTAFYLCATTPGLAGGDTQYFGPGTRLTVL.

This clone was recorded a few times. V and J are TRBV7-9 and TRBJ2-2; D call uncertain. The V end was cut by 1 base, the J end by 2 bases, with 5 bases between. This CDR3 spans 14 amino acids. The germline gives CDR1 SEHNR, CDR2 FQNEAQ (reference sequence). DNA of the CDR3: TGTGCCAGCAGCTTAGGGCACAACACCGGGGAGCTGTTTTTT. It translates to CASSLGHNTGELFF.

This sequence joins TRBV29-1 and TRBJ2-1; the match to TRBD1 covers 7 bases. Trimming cost V 6 bases and J 0 bases; bases outside gene matches: 8. Germline V gene data show CDR1 as SQVTM and CDR2 as ANQGSEA. The CDR3 contains 15 residues. The CDR3 DNA is TGCAGCGTGGGTAATAGGGACAGCTCCTACAATGAGCAGTTCTTC. It encodes CSVGNRDSSYNEQFF.